Below are 5 T cell receptor beta chains sequenced from a single sample in a study of blood T cell repertoires in COVID-19. Repertoires were generated with immunoSEQ multiplex PCR, while TCRdb's copy carries only in-frame clones and drops some. The sample lists approximately 31,000 clones, almost 85% seen once, with around 8.6% in the top ten. Sequenced material: peripheral blood. The origin of the receptors is a man at least 80 years old with active COVID-19.

This rearrangement joins TRBV3-1 (or the pseudogene TRBV3-2) to TRBJ2-2; 9 bases agree with TRBD1. Trimming cost V 4 bases and J 4 bases; bases outside gene matches: 19. Germline loops: CDR1 LGHDT, CDR2 YNNKEL (reference sequence). The CDR3 totals 20 residues. The CDR3 region has the DNA TGTGCCAGCAGCCTACTTTCCGGGACAGGGATCCGGGGACGCACCGGGGAGCTGTTTTTT. Translation gives CASSLLSGTGIRGRTGELFF.

This rearrangement joins TRBV28 to TRBJ1-2; a weak D match, TRBD1 (5 bases). Trimming cost V 8 bases and J 4 bases, with 14 bases left between them. The CDR3 loop spans 13 amino acids. The germline V gene encodes CDR1 MDHEN and CDR2 SYDVKM. The CDR3 loop is CASGGGEVYGYTF. For the CDR3, the DNA is TGTGCCAGCGGGGGTGGGGAGGTCTATGGCTACACCTTC.

The chain uses TRBV13 and TRBJ2-2, with D maybe TRBD2 (6 bases). Trimming shortened V by 6 bases and J by 3 bases, and 17 bases separated the two germline ends. CDR1 and CDR2 (germline): PRHDT, FYEKMQ (reference sequence). The CDR3 totals 16 residues. The CDR3 nucleotides are TGTGCCAGCAGTTCCGGACTATCGGCGGACACCGGGGAGCTGTTTTTT. This encodes CASSSGLSADTGELFF. The variable domain in full, with the rest retrieved from reference TRBV13 and TRBJ2-2, is AAGVIQSPRHLIKEKRETATLKCYPIPRHDTVYWYQQGPGQDPQFLISFYEKMQSDKGSIPDRFSAQQFSDYHSELNMSSLELGDSALYFCASSSGLSADTGELFFGEGSRLTVL.

A single count supports this clone. This chain joins TRBV12-3 or TRBV12-4 and TRBJ2-7; 8 bases line up with TRBD1. Germline trimming cut 6 bases from V and 6 bases from J; bases unmatched to any gene: 7. This CDR3 spans 13 amino acids. CDR3 loop: CASRSNRGSEQYF. The CDR3 DNA sequence: TGTGCCAGCAGGTCGAACAGGGGGTCCGAGCAGTACTTC.

The chain carries TRBV28 and TRBJ1-5; D remains ambiguous. The V and J ends lost 5 bases and 4 bases respectively, with 9 bases between them. Per the germline V gene, CDR1 is MDHEN and CDR2 is SYDVKM. The CDR3 consists of 13 residues. CDR3 region: CASSLGENQPQHF. Here the CDR3 DNA reads TGTGCCAGCAGTCTCGGGGAGAATCAGCCCCAGCATTTT.